This T cell receptor beta chain was recorded in a study of molecular identifiers for immune sequencing clone quantification (dated by TCRdb to the late 2010s). Describing the broader study: In a replicate experiment, RNA from around 20,000 or 100,000 naive CD8 T cells was split into five aliquots, four of which were sequenced. This methods study used CD8 T cells to benchmark TCR RNA copy counting and molecular-identifier clustering-based TCR repertoire sequencing (MIDCIRS).

The library was made by PCR. Sequencer: NextSeq 500. Bulk TCR libraries were made following a previously described method, with the TCR primers given in Table S5. Total RNA was purified with the Qiagen AllPrep DNA/RNA kit. Before any analysis, reads coming from multiple sequencing runs of the same library were combined into one pool. The authors processed their data as follows. Reads were retained only if an exact TCR constant sequence was present, and the retained reads were trimmed to 150 nt and grouped according to their 12-nt molecular barcodes. Reads inside each barcode group were sub-clustered using a 15% Levenshtein threshold, and a quality-weighted consensus sequence was constructed for each RNA molecule. Non-functional sequences were excluded, and lower-count sequences lying one edit away from another sequence were also excluded. Barcode sub-clusters with fewer than 20% of the maximum read count were removed, based on fitting two negative binomial distributions. In TCRdb, the public reads were trimmed at Q25 with fastp and aligned with MiXCR, with productive beta chains retained. Rows with a matching CDR3 protein are joined into one entry that keeps the most common DNA and genes. TCRdb's processing, not the study's, gives the V and J calls here. The sample yields around 460,000 distinct CDR3 sequences; approximately 25% were counted once. Around 0.79% of the sample lies in the top ten.

Spanning cysteine to phenylalanine, the CDR3 consists of 15 amino acids. The sequence is cut down to CDR3 DNA, 45 bases in frame from base 1. The junction shows trimming of 4 bases on V and 9 bases on J, and the gene matches do not reach 6 bases of it. The germline V gene sets CDR1 to SNHLY and CDR2 to FYNNEI. Libraries of naive CD8 T cells were generated from about 20,000 to 1,000,000 sorted cells, with 10%, 30% or 50% of the purified RNA used. On a BD FACSAria II, naive CD8 T cells were FACS-sorted as CD8+CD4-CCR7+CD45RA+ and collected into RLT Plus buffer. To test detection sensitivity, Jurkat RNA equal to ten TCR copies was added to samples of roughly 18,000-1,100,000 naive CD8 T cells. CD8 T cells were enriched with RosetteSep CD8+ T Cell Enrichment Cocktail and Ficoll-Paque, followed by ACK red cell lysis. What the work shows at the level of the full study, not this receptor alone: About 2.9 recovered TCR RNA copies per cell were obtained by modeling, versus approximately 10 by digital PCR, implying a capture efficiency of roughly 32%. Clones above 20 RNA copies held over 97% of molecules in CMV-specific effector cells but under 1% in naive cells. Highly expanded clone sizes could be underestimated because identical TCR molecules may share a barcode. Spiked-in Jurkat TCR RNA equivalent to a single cell was reported to be detectable even among more than 900,000 naive CD8 T cells. The naive libraries included spiked-in Jurkat TCR RNA (around 10 copies' worth), and this RNA is not part of the donor repertoire. When barcode sub-clustering was left out, chimeric consensus sequences inflated TCR diversity, with chimeras reaching as high as 47%.

In this sample, this clonotype turned up a few times. It lacks a known antigen. No much larger clonotype is one base removed from it; base qualities were not supplied. The sample consisted of naive CD8+ T cells from blood, with Jurkat cell RNA spiked in. The intended sense of this specimen's cell subset or site label: FACS-sorted CD8+CD4-CCR7+CD45RA+ naive T cells. The chain links TRBV2 with TRBJ2-1; 13 central bases correspond to TRBD2. This TCR came from a human donor in good health. Some libraries in this study had Jurkat cell RNA spiked in. This receptor has the CDR3 CASSAGLAGVGEQFF. The sequence in DNA is TGTGCCAGCAGTGCCGGACTAGCGGGAGTCGGTGAGCAGTTCTTC.